The 18 T cell receptor beta chains presented below share a single source sample, sequenced in a study of T cell responses to AZD1222 COVID-19 vaccine. Sequencing was performed with immunoSEQ multiplex PCR; in TCRdb, only in-frame clones are kept and a portion is missing. The data show about 120,000 clones, 90% seen once. The specimen was peripheral blood, collected 28 days after the second dose of the MenACWY control vaccine. These receptors were obtained from an adult who received the MenACWY meningococcal vaccine as a control.

The chain is built from TRBV10-3 and TRBJ2-3, with D maybe TRBD2 (7 bases). Germline V gene sequence: CDR1 ENHRY, CDR2 SYGVKD. The CDR3 runs to 15 residues. Between the trimmed V and J ends, which lost 6 bases and 6 bases, there was a span of 19 bases. The CDR3, as DNA: TGTGCCATCAGCGCACTAGCGATGAGGGGGGATACGCAGTATTTT. Amino acid sequence: CAISALAMRGDTQYF.

The chain employs TRBV6-4 and TRBJ2-3; D is unresolved. Trimming took 3 bases from V and 0 from J, leaving 10 bases between them. The CDR3 totals 15 residues. Germline V lookup: CDR1 MRHNA, CDR2 SNTAGT. The CDR3 nucleotides are TGTGCCAGCAGTGATTCCGCAGGTAGCACAGATACGCAGTATTTT. Translating gives CASSDSAGSTDTQYF.

This rearrangement joins TRBV19 to TRBJ1-1; TRBD1 matches 8 bases. This CDR3 has 16 amino acids. Germline CDR1 reads LNHDA; CDR2 reads SQIVND (reference sequence). J gave up 0 bases and V 1 base, and 4 bases lay outside the gene matches. The CDR3 spells CASSIGYRGMNTEAFF. The CDR3 nucleotides read TGTGCCAGTAGTATAGGTTACAGGGGGATGAACACTGAAGCTTTCTTT.

The chain employs TRBV7-9 and TRBJ2-5, with TRBD1 as a possible D gene (6 bases). Trimming left V 6 bases short and J 5 bases short, with 10 bases between. The germline V gene encodes CDR1 SEHNR and CDR2 FQNEAQ (reference sequence). The CDR3 contains 12 residues. CDR3 protein: CASRTGWETQYF. The CDR3, as DNA: TGTGCCAGCAGAACAGGGTGGGAGACCCAGTACTTC.

The V call is TRBV27, the J call TRBJ1-4; D call uncertain. The CDR3 contains 14 residues. The ends were cut back, 6 bases at V and 6 bases at J, with 14 bases in the middle. Germline CDR1 MNHEY, CDR2 SMNVEV (reference sequence). CDR3 sequence: CASRTGLNDEKLFF. CDR3 nucleotide sequence: TGTGCCAGCAGAACCGGACTGAACGATGAAAAACTGTTTTTT.

The chain recombines TRBV27 with TRBJ2-1, with 7 bases matching TRBD2. The CDR3 has 17 amino acids. Per germline, CDR1 MNHEY and CDR2 SMNVEV (reference sequence). After removal of 2 bases from V and 8 bases from J, the junction contained 15 bases not matched to a gene. This CDR3 is CASSLSLSGGREDEQFF. CDR3 nucleotides: TGTGCCAGCAGTTTAAGTCTTTCGGGAGGAAGGGAGGATGAGCAGTTCTTC.

This clone occurred once. The V call is TRBV5-5, the J call TRBJ2-7; D is possibly TRBD1 (5 bases). V was shortened by 4 bases and J by 0 bases, with 14 bases between the two germline ends. The CDR3 extends over 15 amino acids. Germline CDR1 is SGHKS and CDR2 is YYEKEE (reference sequence). For the CDR3, the DNA is TGTGCCAGCAGCGCCCAGGGTCTGAGCTCCTACGAGCAGTACGTC. This sequence encodes CASSAQGLSSYEQYV.

The chain has TRBV27 and TRBJ2-2, with TRBD1 identical over 7 bases. The CDR3 is 15 amino acids. Germline CDR1 reads MNHEY; CDR2 reads SMNVEV (reference sequence). J gave up 1 base and V 4 bases, and 3 bases lay outside the gene matches. The CDR3 spells CASSSQGRNTGELFF. DNA of the CDR3: TGTGCCAGCAGTTCACAGGGGCGGAACACCGGGGAGCTGTTTTTT.

V usage is TRBV29-1 and J usage is TRBJ2-7; TRBD2 matches at 10 bases. Trimming removed 5 bases from V and 4 bases from J; junction bases left unmatched: 5. From germline, CDR1 is SQVTM and CDR2 ANQGSEA. This CDR3 is built from 13 residues. CDR3 bases: TGCAGCGTTCGTTCTAGCGGGAGTTACGAGCAGTACTTC. Amino acids: CSVRSSGSYEQYF.

This clone occurred once. The chain joins TRBV19 to TRBJ2-1, with D maybe TRBD1 (6 bases). V lost 1 base and J 3 bases, leaving 10 bases between the germline ends. Per the germline V gene, CDR1 is LNHDA and CDR2 is SQIVND (reference sequence). The CDR3 has 15 amino acids. CDR3 region: CASSIVPGDYNEQFF. The DNA of the CDR3 is TGTGCCAGTAGTATAGTTCCAGGGGACTACAATGAGCAGTTCTTC.

The V gene is TRBV29-1, the J gene TRBJ2-6; 9 nucleotides agree with TRBD1. The germline V gene encodes CDR1 SQVTM and CDR2 ANQGSEA. The CDR3 sequence is 16 residues long. Trimming removed 6 bases from V and 0 bases from J; junction bases left unmatched: 6. CDR3 sequence (DNA): TGCAGCGTGGACGGGACAGGGCACTCTGGGGCCAACGTCCTGACTTTC. This translates into CSVDGTGHSGANVLTF.

The V and J genes are TRBV21-1 and TRBJ2-1; the table calls TRBD1, which could not be checked here. TRBV21-1 is a documented pseudogene. The CDR3 is 15 amino acids. The CDR3 region is CASSTTGVTYNEQFF. Here the CDR3 DNA reads TGTGCCAGCAGTACGACAGGGGTAACCTACAATGAGCAGTTCTTC.

J is TRBJ2-4 and V is TRBV5-6; 8 bases map to TRBD1. The V gene end was trimmed by 0 bases and the J gene end by 0 bases; junction bases not matched to a gene: 11. The CDR3 consists of 19 residues. The germline V gene has CDR1 SGHDT and CDR2 YYEEEE. CDR3 residues: CASSLEQGETLLAKNIQYF. The CDR3 DNA sequence: TGTGCCAGCAGCTTGGAACAGGGGGAGACGCTTCTAGCCAAAAACATTCAGTACTTC.

V usage is TRBV30 and J usage is TRBJ2-2, with 15 bases lining up with TRBD2. Unmatched junction bases numbered 9, after V lost 1 base and J lost 0 bases. CDR3 length equals 20 residues. The germline CDR1 and CDR2 sequences are GTSNPN and SVGIG (reference sequence). The DNA of the CDR3 is TGTGCCTGGAGTGATCGGGGGGGACTAGCGGGAGGCCCGAACACCGGGGAGCTGTTTTTT. Translated: CAWSDRGGLAGGPNTGELFF.

The chain joins TRBV28 to TRBJ2-3, with 7 bases that match TRBD2. Germline CDR1 is MDHEN and CDR2 is SYDVKM. The CDR3 totals 16 residues. V lost 5 bases and J lost 4; bases outside the gene matches: 12. The CDR3 region is CASSVPPGGRPDTQYF. The CDR3 coding sequence is TGTGCCAGCAGTGTCCCCCCGGGGGGTCGTCCAGATACGCAGTATTTT.

The chain combines TRBV7-6 with TRBJ1-6, with unresolved D. V lost 1 base and J 5 bases, leaving 12 bases between the germline ends. CDR3 length: 16 amino acids. Germline lookup yields CDR1 SGHVS and CDR2 FNYEAQ. CDR3 sequence reads: CASSLGRPGDNSPLHF. CDR3 DNA: TGTGCCAGCAGCTTAGGACGCCCGGGAGATAATTCACCCCTCCACTTT.

The V call is TRBV27, the J call TRBJ2-3; a weak D match, TRBD2 (6 bases). This CDR3 is 15 amino acids long. The V end was cut by 3 bases, the J end by 4 bases, with 14 bases between. Germline CDR1 MNHEY, CDR2 SMNVEV (reference sequence). For the CDR3, the DNA is TGTGCCAGCAGTTTCGGGGGTCCGGGCGCAGATACGCAGTATTTT. This codes for CASSFGGPGADTQYF.

V and J are TRBV4-2 and TRBJ1-2; a weak D match, TRBD1 (6 bases). Germline assignment: CDR1 LGHNA and CDR2 YNFKEQ. V was pared by 0 bases and J by 8 bases, with 19 bases between. This CDR3 spans 16 amino acids. The CDR3 nucleotides are TGTGCCAGCAGCCAAGAAACAGGGCAGCGTAGCAGCGGCTACACCTTC. This codes for CASSQETGQRSSGYTF.